The clone carrying this TCR beta chain showed up just a few times. Its antigen is unidentified. This sample was taken from a study of response to subunit inactivated influenza vaccine. TCRdb re-analysed the RT-PCR reads in MiXCR, keeping a single row per CDR3 protein. The repertoire holds fewer than 700,000 distinct CDR3 sequences, with 10% to 15% as singletons. Findings and caveats of the study: Few additional T cells are recruited per seasonal influenza vaccination, authors suggested.

The V gene lost 4 bases and the J gene lost 4 bases, with 16 bases spanning the gap. The germline gives CDR1 SQVTM, CDR2 ANQGSEA. This CDR3 spans 15 amino acids. The sample consisted of PBMCs from blood, taken about 40 days after vaccination. The J gene is TRBJ2-2, the V gene TRBV29-1; D is undetermined. The receptor comes from a man in his fifties who received an inactivated influenza vaccine. The CDR3 here is CSVGAKGWGTGELFF. DNA for the CDR3: TGCAGCGTTGGAGCCAAGGGTTGGGGCACCGGGGAGCTGTTTTTT.